The sample holds many counts of the clone carrying this TCR beta chain. The read stops 3 residues short of the end of the CDR3; the missing end is completed from the germline J gene. The sample is drawn from a study of T cell clonality in common variable immunodeficiency. Germline CDR1 reads DFQATT; CDR2 reads SNEGSKA (reference sequence). Trimming removed 5 bases from V and 3 bases from J, with 17 bases in between. The CDR3 runs 14 residues. Assay used: immunoSEQ multiplex PCR; TCRdb lists only in-frame clones, some missing. Sampling found about 81,000 clones, none seen once. The clonotype was recovered from a person between 18 and 75 years old in good health. This chain connects TRBV20-1 to TRBJ2-7; weak D call: TRBD2 (6 bases). The sequencing input was peripheral blood mononuclear cells. CDR3 DNA (partial): TGCAGTGCTGACTCGGGACTTCAGAACTACGAG. Amino acids: CSADSGLQNYE. The CDR3 in its entirety is CSADSGLQNYEQYF.